These 27 T cell receptor beta chains were sequenced from one sample in a study of blood T cell repertoires in COVID-19 (TCRdb year 2020). Library preparation used the immunoSEQ multiplex PCR assay. In its TCRdb copy, this immuneACCESS table keeps in-frame sequences only and misses some clones. Where compared with another copy, unresolved V genes explain less than half of these, and the others have no known cause. A total of roughly 79,000 clones appear in this sample, roughly nine tenths of them only once. Of the sample, 4.5% to 6% falls within the top ten clones. Specimen: peripheral blood. The source of these receptors is a woman older than 75 with active or convalescent COVID-19.

The V call is TRBV7-2, the J call TRBJ2-3; TRBD1 matches at 8 bases. CDR1 is SGHTA and CDR2 is FQGNSA in the germline V gene. The CDR3 has 14 residues. Germline trimming cut 7 bases from V and 6 bases from J; bases unmatched to any gene: 9. For the CDR3, the DNA is TGTGCCAGCAACATCGACAGGGGTTACGATACGCAGTATTTT. The encoded protein is CASNIDRGYDTQYF.

This rearrangement joins TRBV27 to TRBJ1-1; 10 bases are shared with TRBD1. Germline-derived CDR1 and CDR2 are MNHEY and SMNVEV (reference sequence). Trimming cost V 6 bases and J 1 base; bases outside gene matches: 5. The CDR3 runs to 15 residues. CDR3 nucleotides: TGTGCCAGCAGACCTGACAGGGGGCGGAACACTGAAGCTTTCTTT. It is translated as CASRPDRGRNTEAFF.

This CDR3 is CASRPRDRARPEQYF. CDR3 DNA: TGTGCCAGCAGACCTCGGGACAGGGCAAGGCCCGAGCAGTACTTC. The chain couples TRBV6-5 to TRBJ2-7; 9 bases align to TRBD1. The CDR3 spans 15 residues. The V and J ends lost 6 bases and 6 bases, in that order; junction bases with no gene match: 12. From germline, CDR1 is MNHEY and CDR2 SVGAGI.

V is TRBV7-2 and J is TRBJ2-1, with 8 bases identical to TRBD1. Losses at the gene ends were 3 bases for V and 2 bases for J; bases not matched to a gene: 6. Per germline, CDR1 SGHTA and CDR2 FQGNSA. This CDR3 is 16 amino acids long. As DNA, the CDR3 is TGTGCCAGCAGCTTTTCCGGGACAGGCCCCTACAATGAGCAGTTCTTC. Amino acids: CASSFSGTGPYNEQFF. The variable domain in full, completed from reference TRBV7-2 and TRBJ2-1, reads GAGVSQSPSNKVTEKGKDVELRCDPISGHTALYWYRQSLGQGLEFLIYFQGNSAPDKSGLPSDRFSAERTGGSVSTLTIQRTQQEDSAVYLCASSFSGTGPYNEQFFGPGTRLTVL.

This clone is a singleton in its sample. J is TRBJ1-2 and V is TRBV6-2 or TRBV6-3, with D uncertain. Germline CDR1 reads MNHEY; CDR2 reads SVGEGT. The V end lost 6 bases, the J end lost 1 base, and 18 bases lay between the germline ends. The CDR3 length is 16 residues. The CDR3 sequence: CASSTGQTRINYGYTF. DNA for the CDR3: TGTGCCAGCAGCACTGGGCAGACACGTATTAACTATGGCTACACCTTC.

This chain links TRBV7-2 with TRBJ2-4; D is possibly TRBD2 (6 bases). The CDR3 has 17 amino acids. The V gene's germline CDR1 is SGHTA and CDR2 FQGNSA. The V end lost 1 base, the J end lost 3 bases, and 16 bases lay between the germline ends. The CDR3 loop reads CASSLVGGAGGKNIQYF. Here the CDR3 DNA reads TGTGCCAGCAGCTTAGTGGGCGGGGCTGGGGGCAAAAACATTCAGTACTTC.

The chain uses TRBV11-2 and TRBJ2-7; 7 bases match TRBD1. CDR1 and CDR2 from the germline V gene are SGHAT and FQNNGV. The CDR3 runs 15 residues. With 1 base clipped from V and 3 bases from J, the junction kept 6 bases outside the gene matches. CDR3 residues: CASSLAQGVDYEQYF. The CDR3 bases are TGTGCCAGCAGCTTAGCCCAGGGGGTTGACTACGAGCAGTACTTC.

The chain links TRBV7-8 to TRBJ2-3; 8 bases align to TRBD2. The V gene's germline CDR1 is SGHVS and CDR2 FQNEAQ. This CDR3 contains 15 residues. V lost 7 bases and J lost 0; bases outside the gene matches: 6. CDR3 sequence: CASTIGGGSTDTQYF. CDR3 coding DNA: TGTGCCAGCACAATAGGCGGGGGGAGCACAGATACGCAGTATTTT.

The chain joins TRBV19 to TRBJ1-2; TRBD1 might be the D (5 bases). Trimming shortened V by 8 bases and J by 3 bases, and 13 bases separated the two germline ends. The V gene's germline CDR1 is LNHDA and CDR2 SQIVND (reference sequence). This CDR3 is built from 13 residues. The CDR3 nucleotides are TGTGCCAGTCGGCCCGGGGGTTACTATGGCTACACCTTC. It is translated as CASRPGGYYGYTF.

The chain recombines TRBV23-1 with TRBJ2-5; a weak D match, TRBD2 (5 bases). TRBV23-1 falls under the ORF class, with uncertain function. This CDR3 is 16 amino acids long. The V end was cut by 4 bases, the J end by 6 bases, with 21 bases between. The CDR3 is CASSLLDSRRRKTQYF. The CDR3 DNA reads TGCGCCAGCAGTCTGTTGGACTCCCGAAGGAGGAAGACCCAGTACTTC.

The DNA for the CDR3 is TGTGCCAGCAGCCAAACTAGCGGGGCGTACAATGAGCAGTTCTTC. This gives the protein CASSQTSGAYNEQFF. V and J are TRBV11-2 and TRBJ2-1; 10 nucleotides align to TRBD2. The V gene's germline CDR1 is SGHAT and CDR2 FQNNGV. The CDR3 runs 15 residues. V shed 5 bases and J 4 bases; nucleotides not matched to a gene: 5.

The gene calls are TRBV15 and TRBJ2-7; TRBD2 matches at 9 bases. The CDR3 runs to 16 residues. The junction had 9 bases not matched to a gene; V was cut back by 5 bases and J by 1 base. Looked up from germline, CDR1 is LNHNV and CDR2 is YYDKDF (reference sequence). This CDR3 reads CATSDQRTSESYEQYF. DNA of the CDR3: TGTGCCACCAGCGACCAAAGGACTAGCGAGTCCTACGAGCAGTACTTC.

The rearrangement links TRBV28 to TRBJ1-2; D might be TRBD1 (6 bases). From germline, CDR1 is MDHEN and CDR2 SYDVKM. Trimming stripped 6 bases from V and 4 bases from J, with 15 bases between. The CDR3 loop spans 14 amino acids. The CDR3 reads CASSRSRGAYGYTF. The CDR3 DNA sequence: TGTGCCAGCAGCAGATCCAGGGGCGCCTATGGCTACACCTTC.

The chain recombines TRBV5-4 with TRBJ1-4, with D unclear. CDR1 SGHNT and CDR2 YYREEE come from the germline V gene (reference sequence). The V and J ends lost 1 base and 8 bases respectively, with 15 bases between them. There are 15 residues in the CDR3. The CDR3 is CASSLYGPGTEKLFF. The CDR3 DNA sequence: TGTGCCAGCAGCTTGTATGGGCCCGGTACCGAAAAACTGTTTTTT. The full variable domain, with the rest looked up from reference TRBV5-4 and TRBJ1-4, is ETGVTQSPTHLIKTRGQQVTLRCSSQSGHNTVSWYQQALGQGPQFIFQYYREEENGRGNFPPRFSGLQFPNYSSELNVNALELDDSALYLCASSLYGPGTEKLFFGSGTQLSVL.

CDR3 DNA: TGTGCCATCAGTGGGAGAGGGGGGGATGAGCAGTTCTTC. Residues: CAISGRGGDEQFF. This chain joins TRBV10-3 and TRBJ2-1; D is possibly TRBD2 (7 bases). The CDR3 loop spans 13 amino acids. The germline gives CDR1 ENHRY, CDR2 SYGVKD. The germline V and J ends were trimmed by 4 bases and 8 bases, with 12 bases remaining between them.

V is TRBV5-1 and J is TRBJ1-3; D not resolved. The ends were cut back, 3 bases at V and 0 bases at J, with 10 bases in the middle. Germline values: CDR1 SGHRS, CDR2 YFSETQ. The length of the CDR3 is 15 residues. The CDR3 reads CASSSDTFSGNTIYF. The CDR3 coding sequence is TGCGCCAGCAGCTCTGACACATTCTCTGGAAACACCATATATTTT.

The CDR3 reads CASSYRQRGASQETQYF. The CDR3 nucleotides read TGTGCCAGCAGTTACCGCCAGCGGGGGGCCTCCCAAGAGACCCAGTACTTC. The chain recombines TRBV6-2 or TRBV6-3 with TRBJ2-5; 9 positions match TRBD2. This CDR3 spans 17 amino acids. J lost 1 base, V lost 2 bases, and 8 bases had no gene match. Germline V gives CDR1 MNHEY, CDR2 SVGEGT.

The chain joins TRBV29-1 to TRBJ2-3; 9 bases are shared with TRBD2. The CDR3 has 14 amino acids. The junction had 14 bases not matched to a gene; V was cut back by 8 bases and J by 8 bases. Germline CDR1 SQVTM, CDR2 ANQGSEA. The DNA of the CDR3 is TGCAGCCTGTCAGGGGTAGCGGGGGAAGGTACGCAGTATTTT. Translating it yields CSLSGVAGEGTQYF.

The rearrangement links TRBV4-3 to TRBJ1-1, with D possibly being TRBD1 (6 bases). Trimming removed 0 bases at V and 11 bases at J, with 13 bases between. The CDR3 is 13 amino acids. CDR1 and CDR2 from the germline V gene are LGHNA and YSLEER. This chain's CDR3 is CASSQDLAGVAFF. CDR3 nucleotide sequence: TGCGCCAGCAGCCAAGATCTGGCAGGGGTGGCTTTCTTT.

J is TRBJ1-5 and V is TRBV7-9; TRBD1 aligns across 9 bases. Germline trimming cut 5 bases from V and 7 bases from J; bases unmatched to any gene: 9. CDR3 size: 15 residues. Germline lookup yields CDR1 SEHNR and CDR2 FQNEAQ (reference sequence). The CDR3 DNA sequence: TGTGCCAGCAGCCTAGGGGGGACAGGGATCCAGCCCCAGCATTTT. It yields the protein CASSLGGTGIQPQHF.

This chain links TRBV7-2 with TRBJ2-4; D might be TRBD1 (6 bases). V was shortened by 5 bases and J by 7 bases, with 15 bases between the two germline ends. CDR1 is SGHTA and CDR2 is FQGNSA in the germline V gene. The CDR3 extends over 14 amino acids. The CDR3 region is CASSESTGWNIQYF. The DNA for the CDR3 is TGTGCCAGCAGCGAATCAACAGGGTGGAACATTCAGTACTTC.

This clone was seen a few times. The chain joins TRBV7-2 to TRBJ2-3, with D maybe TRBD1 (6 bases). The germline V gene has CDR1 SGHTA and CDR2 FQGNSA. This CDR3 region has 14 residues. The V end lost 4 bases, the J end lost 1 base, and 9 bases lay between the germline ends. The CDR3 protein is CASSSWTGTDTQYF. CDR3 nucleotide sequence: TGTGCCAGCAGCTCCTGGACAGGCACAGATACGCAGTATTTT.

The rearrangement uses TRBV9 and TRBJ2-1; no clear D gene. The germline V gene encodes CDR1 SGDLS and CDR2 YYNGEE. The CDR3 contains 14 residues. Between the trimmed V and J ends, which lost 0 bases and 4 bases, there was a span of 8 bases. The DNA for the CDR3 is TGTGCCAGCAGCGTAGTACCAGATTACAATGAGCAGTTCTTC. Translating gives CASSVVPDYNEQFF. Full variable domain (outside the CDR3, taken from reference TRBV9 and TRBJ2-1): DSGVTQTPKHLITATGQRVTLRCSPRSGDLSVYWYQQSLDQGLQFLIQYYNGEERAKGNILERFSAQQFPDLHSELNLSSLELGDSALYFCASSVVPDYNEQFFGPGTRLTVL.

This chain links TRBV28 with TRBJ1-1; no firm D call. CDR3 length: 14 amino acids. Trimming pared 5 bases from V and 4 bases from J, leaving 14 bases between. Germline CDR1 reads MDHEN; CDR2 reads SYDVKM. The CDR3 DNA reads TGTGCCAGCAGTCACCCGGCCCGGGGCACTGAAGCTTTCTTT. This encodes CASSHPARGTEAFF.

The chain links TRBV4-1 to TRBJ1-1, with D tentatively TRBD1 (6 bases). The V and J ends lost 4 bases and 1 base respectively, with 16 bases between them. The CDR3 extends over 16 amino acids. The germline gives CDR1 MGHRA, CDR2 YSYEKL. The CDR3 loop is CASSLTLQGWNTEAFF. The CDR3 DNA sequence: TGCGCCAGCAGCCTAACCTTGCAGGGGTGGAACACTGAAGCTTTCTTT.

The chain couples TRBV6-2 or TRBV6-3 to TRBJ2-5; 14 positions match TRBD2. Germline V gene data show CDR1 as MNHEY and CDR2 as SVGEGT. The CDR3 has 17 amino acids. J was trimmed by 3 bases and V by 2 bases; bases with no gene match: 5. DNA for the CDR3: TGTGCCAGCAGTTACGGCGCGGGACTAGCGGGAGAAGAGACCCAGTACTTC. It specifies CASSYGAGLAGEETQYF.

Only one count was recorded for this clone. The chain couples TRBV19 to TRBJ2-3, with 10 nucleotides matching TRBD2. The CDR3 runs to 16 residues. Germline V lookup: CDR1 LNHDA, CDR2 SQIVND (reference sequence). After removal of 3 bases from V and 4 bases from J, the junction contained 7 bases not matched to a gene. In DNA, the CDR3 is TGTGCCAGTAGTATGCCTAGCGGGAGTGGGTCAGATACGCAGTATTTT. Translation gives CASSMPSGSGSDTQYF.